Following are 5 T cell receptor beta chains from one sample sequenced in a study of blood T cell repertoires in COVID-19. The repertoire was sequenced with immunoSEQ multiplex PCR; TCRdb's copy has only in-frame clones and lacks some. The top ten clones hold 8% to 9.5% of a sample with over 250,000 clones, 87% of them seen once. Specimen: PBMCs or T cells enriched from blood (not recorded which). Receptors were obtained from a woman aged 18 to 35 who had recovered from COVID-19.

The genes are TRBV15 and TRBJ1-3; 7 nucleotides match TRBD1. CDR1 and CDR2 from the germline V gene are LNHNV and YYDKDF (reference sequence). The CDR3 sequence is 15 residues long. Trimming removed 1 base from V and 5 bases from J; junction bases left unmatched: 5. The DNA of the CDR3 is TGTGCCACCAGCAGAGGGCGGGGACAGAGAAACACCATATATTTT. Translation gives CATSRGRGQRNTIYF.

V is TRBV11-3 and J is TRBJ2-1; no definite D call. Germline values: CDR1 SGHNT, CDR2 YENEEA. The CDR3 consists of 14 residues. V lost 1 base and J lost 4, with 8 bases in between. CDR3 nucleotide sequence: TGTGCCAGCAGCTTAGGGCAGTCGTACAATGAGCAGTTCTTC. Its translation: CASSLGQSYNEQFF.

The chain has TRBV6-2 or TRBV6-3 and TRBJ1-2; 12 bases line up with TRBD1. Germline CDR1 MNHEY, CDR2 SVGEGT. The CDR3 extends over 14 amino acids. V lost 4 bases, J lost 8 bases, and 5 bases stayed unmatched. This CDR3 is CASSLGQGAGGYTF. For the CDR3, the DNA is TGTGCCAGCAGTTTGGGACAGGGGGCTGGCGGCTACACCTTC.

The chain recombines TRBV19 with TRBJ1-1; D unresolved. The germline gives CDR1 LNHDA, CDR2 SQIVND (reference sequence). The CDR3 is 15 amino acids. V was clipped by 5 bases and J by 6 bases, with 19 bases between them. The CDR3 nucleotides read TGTGCCAGTAGTGCCCGCCAAATCGGGTCCTCTGAAGCTTTCTTT. It is translated as CASSARQIGSSEAFF.

This clone was picked up a small number of times. The V and J genes are TRBV19 and TRBJ1-6, with TRBD1 as a possible D gene (5 bases). Trimming took 4 bases from V and 9 from J, leaving 13 bases between them. CDR3 length: 14 amino acids. CDR1 and CDR2 (germline): LNHDA, SQIVND (reference sequence). The CDR3 DNA reads TGTGCCAGTAGTAGCGGGACCTTTGGTTCACCCCTCCACTTT. This sequence encodes CASSSGTFGSPLHF.